This entry lists 31 T cell receptor beta chains sequenced from one sample in a study of shared clonotypes between healthy human individuals (dated by TCRdb to 2020 to 2022). Library preparation was by the immunoSEQ multiplex PCR assay. Drawn from immuneACCESS, this table holds only the in-frame rearrangements with V and J called that TCRdb kept. Clones are partly lost; checked studies trace under half to an unresolved V gene and leave the rest unexplained. This sample holds around 700,000 clones; 73% were observed only once. Together, the top ten hold under 2% of the sample. The material sequenced was memory CD4+ T cells sorted from blood. In the paper's terms, the cell subset or site label means: CD45RA-negative fraction. These receptor sequences come from a woman aged 25-40 years in good health.

The rearrangement joins TRBV28 to TRBJ2-7; 7 bases are shared with TRBD2. Germline CDR1 MDHEN, CDR2 SYDVKM. The CDR3 extends over 17 amino acids. The ends lost 4 bases at V and 2 bases at J; junction bases unmatched: 14. CDR3 nucleotide sequence: TGTGCCAGCAGTTCTCCCCGGGCGGCGGCGGGAGCCTACGAGCAGTACTTC. Translated: CASSSPRAAAGAYEQYF.

The CDR3 region is CASSPDRGYNEQFF. The CDR3, as DNA: TGTGCCAGCAGCCCCGACAGGGGGTACAATGAGCAGTTCTTC. The chain is built from TRBV14 and TRBJ2-1; 9 positions match TRBD1. Per the germline V gene, CDR1 is SGHDN and CDR2 is FVKESK. The CDR3 length is 14 residues. V trimming: 4 bases; J trimming: 4 bases; junction bases outside the gene matches: 2.

This clone has only one observation. The gene calls are TRBV6-1 and TRBJ2-3; the match to TRBD2 covers 10 bases. The CDR3 length is 16 residues. The trim removed 3 bases at V and 4 bases at J, leaving 7 bases unmatched. In germline, CDR1 is MNHNS, CDR2 SASEGT. The chain's CDR3 is CASSELSSGSADTQYF. CDR3 sequence (DNA): TGTGCCAGCAGTGAGTTGTCTAGCGGGAGCGCAGATACGCAGTATTTT.

J is TRBJ2-6 and V is TRBV19; possible D gene TRBD1, 5 bases. Per the germline V gene, CDR1 is LNHDA and CDR2 is SQIVND (reference sequence). CDR3 length: 14 amino acids. The V and J ends lost 8 bases and 0 bases respectively, with 8 bases between them. The CDR3 DNA reads TGTGCCAGTGCCAGGGTCTCTGGGGCCAACGTCCTGACTTTC. Its protein product is CASARVSGANVLTF.

The V gene is TRBV30, the J gene TRBJ1-1; perhaps TRBD1 as D (6 bases). Germline lookup yields CDR1 GTSNPN and CDR2 SVGIG (reference sequence). The CDR3 is 14 amino acids. Trimming removed 2 bases at V and 10 bases at J, with 20 bases between. CDR3 in DNA: TGTGCCTGGAGTCCCCTTGGGGGGGCGCGGGGAGCTTTCTTT. Protein product: CAWSPLGGARGAFF.

The CDR3 DNA sequence: TGTGCCAGCAGAGCCCACGGAAATGAGCAGTTCTTC. Its translation: CASRAHGNEQFF. The chain is built from TRBV2 and TRBJ2-1, with D hard to call. V shed 6 bases and J shed 7 bases, with 10 bases lying between them. This CDR3 has 12 amino acids. Germline CDR1 is SNHLY and CDR2 is FYNNEI.

The gene calls are TRBV10-3 and TRBJ2-1, with a possible D match to TRBD1 (6 bases). The germline V and J ends were trimmed by 8 bases and 6 bases, with 23 bases remaining between them. The CDR3 length is 16 residues. The V gene's germline CDR1 is ENHRY and CDR2 SYGVKD. The CDR3, as DNA: TGTGCCATCCGGCCATTTAACCGGCAGGGGTCCAATGAGCAGTTCTTC. This sequence encodes CAIRPFNRQGSNEQFF.

In DNA, the CDR3 is TGTGCCAGCTCGGACCAGACAGGGACTAATGAAAAACTGTTTTTT. Its translation: CASSDQTGTNEKLFF. The chain recombines TRBV18 with TRBJ1-4, with 7 bases aligning to TRBD1. After removal of 6 bases from V and 2 bases from J, the junction contained 6 bases not matched to a gene. The CDR3 sequence is 15 residues long. Germline V lookup: CDR1 KGHSH, CDR2 LQKENI.

The rearrangement joins TRBV5-5 to TRBJ1-2; D remains unclear. The germline CDR1 and CDR2 sequences are SGHKS and YYEKEE (reference sequence). Trimming removed 3 bases from V and 4 bases from J, with 4 bases in between. This CDR3 comprises 11 residues. For the CDR3, the DNA is TGTGCCAGCAGCTCCTCCTATGGCTACACCTTC. Translated: CASSSSYGYTF.

To note about this clone: A much larger clone is a single base away; this may be a read error. The same CDR3 also results from other DNA sequences found in this sample. The V and J genes are TRBV18 and TRBJ1-1, with 8 bases identical to TRBD1. V was pared by 6 bases and J by 2 bases, with 5 bases of the junction left unmatched. The CDR3 contains 14 residues. Germline CDR1 and CDR2: KGHSH and LQKENI. CDR3 nucleotide sequence: TGTGCCAGCTCCCAGCAGGGGGCCAACACTGAAGCTTTCTTT. Protein: CASSQQGANTEAFF.

This clone was detected only once. V gene TRBV19 combines with J gene TRBJ1-4; TRBD1 agrees at 9 bases. Germline CDR1 is LNHDA and CDR2 is SQIVND (reference sequence). J lost 1 base, V lost 7 bases, and 7 bases had no gene match. The CDR3 covers 16 residues. CDR3 residues: CASTRTGARTNEKLFF. In DNA, the CDR3 is TGTGCCAGTACCAGGACAGGGGCTCGAACTAATGAAAAACTGTTTTTT.

This clone occurred a few times. The V call is TRBV4-2, the J call TRBJ2-7; possibly TRBD2 for D (5 bases). Trimming shortened V by 2 bases and J by 1 base, and 12 bases separated the two germline ends. CDR1 and CDR2 from the germline V gene are LGHNA and YNFKEQ. This CDR3 comprises 15 residues. CDR3 in DNA: TGTGCCAGCAGCCAATCGAGGGTCTCTTCCTACGAGCAGTACTTC. Residues: CASSQSRVSSYEQYF.

The gene calls are TRBV6-4 and TRBJ1-5, with D possibly being TRBD1 (5 bases). The CDR3 totals 14 residues. Germline loops: CDR1 MRHNA, CDR2 SNTAGT. Trimming took off 2 bases at V and 4 bases at J, with 9 bases between the two ends. CDR3: CASSDSRGNQPQHF. CDR3 in DNA: TGTGCCAGCAGTGACAGCCGGGGGAATCAGCCCCAGCATTTT.

This clone was seen only a few times. A far larger clone is off by one base, so a read error is likely. This sample also contains other DNA sequences that code for the same CDR3. The chain's CDR3 is CASSPDSNYGYTF. The CDR3 nucleotides are TGTGCCAGCAGCCCGGACAGTAACTATGGCTACACCTTC. The chain recombines TRBV5-4 with TRBJ1-2; D perhaps matches TRBD1 (6 bases). The CDR3 length is 13 residues. Trimming took 4 bases from V and 1 from J, leaving 8 bases between them. Germline CDR1 reads SGHNT; CDR2 reads YYREEE (reference sequence).

The CDR3 loop is CASSLGWQSYEQYF. Written as DNA, the CDR3 is TGTGCCAGCAGCTTAGGCTGGCAGAGCTACGAGCAGTACTTC. The V and J genes are TRBV7-8 and TRBJ2-5; no reliable D call. TRBJ2-7 matches the DNA end more closely, so the J call is doubtful. CDR1 and CDR2 from the germline V gene are SGHVS and FQNEAQ. The CDR3 consists of 14 residues.

The chain couples TRBV20-1 to TRBJ2-7, with D possibly being TRBD2 (6 bases). This CDR3 is built from 11 residues. Trimming removed 5 bases from V and 4 bases from J, with 9 bases in between. CDR1 DFQATT and CDR2 SNEGSKA come from the germline V gene (reference sequence). As DNA, the CDR3 is TGCAGTGCTGGGGGACTGTACGAGCAGTACTTC. It yields the protein CSAGGLYEQYF.

This chain links TRBV2 with TRBJ2-1; 9 bases fit TRBD2. This CDR3 has 15 residues. Germline CDR1 and CDR2: SNHLY and FYNNEI. With V trimmed by 6 bases and J by 0 bases, 3 bases remained unmatched. For the CDR3, the DNA is TGTGCCAGCAGAATGACTAGCGGCTCCTACAATGAGCAGTTCTTC. This sequence encodes CASRMTSGSYNEQFF.

In DNA form, the CDR3 reads TGCAGCGCTGTAACCGGGACTGGGGAGACCCAGTACTTC. Translation gives CSAVTGTGETQYF. This rearrangement joins TRBV29-1 to TRBJ2-5; TRBD2 is a possible D gene (6 bases). Germline lookup yields CDR1 SQVTM and CDR2 ANQGSEA. The CDR3 totals 13 residues. The V end lost 7 bases, the J end lost 5 bases, and 17 bases lay between the germline ends.

The rearrangement uses TRBV7-3 and TRBJ2-1; the match to TRBD1 covers 8 bases. Germline CDR1 and CDR2: SGHTA and FQGTGA. The CDR3 runs 14 residues. Trimming at V came to 4 bases and at J to 6 bases, leaving 5 bases not matched to a gene. CDR3 in amino acids: CASSSGQAFNEQFF. The CDR3 region has the DNA TGTGCCAGCAGCTCGGGACAGGCGTTCAATGAGCAGTTCTTC.

The rearrangement uses TRBV5-1 and TRBJ2-1, with TRBD2 identical over 9 bases. The CDR3 consists of 16 residues. CDR1 SGHRS and CDR2 YFSETQ come from the germline V gene. The junction had 6 bases not matched to a gene; V was cut back by 4 bases and J by 1 base. The CDR3 loop reads CASSVSGSVSYNEQFF. Written as DNA, the CDR3 is TGCGCCAGCAGCGTTAGCGGGAGTGTATCCTACAATGAGCAGTTCTTC.

This chain connects TRBV19 to TRBJ2-1; 12 bases match TRBD2. The CDR3 sequence is 16 residues long. Looked up from germline, CDR1 is LNHDA and CDR2 is SQIVND (reference sequence). V was pared by 1 base and J by 7 bases, with 5 bases of the junction left unmatched. CDR3 amino acids: CASSIVTSGRRNEQFF. In DNA form, the CDR3 reads TGTGCCAGTAGTATAGTGACTAGCGGGAGAAGGAATGAGCAGTTCTTC.

This clone was seen more than once but under ten times. CDR3 loop: CASSPSAGYTF. As DNA, the CDR3 is TGTGCCAGCAGCCCCAGTGCTGGCTACACCTTC. The chain has TRBV7-3 and TRBJ1-2; the D is unclear. Germline V CDR1 and CDR2: SGHTA, FQGTGA. Between the trimmed V and J ends, which lost 5 bases and 7 bases, there was a span of 8 bases. The CDR3 covers 11 residues. The whole variable domain, remainder taken from reference TRBV7-3 and TRBJ1-2, is GAGVSQTPSNKVTEKGKYVELRCDPISGHTALYWYRQSLGQGPEFLIYFQGTGAADDSGLPNDRFFAVRPEGSVSTLKIQRTERGDSAVYLCASSPSAGYTFGSGTRLTVV.

A few counts support this clone. This rearrangement joins TRBV5-1 to TRBJ2-5; D not certain. The CDR3 length is 13 residues. Germline lookup yields CDR1 SGHRS and CDR2 YFSETQ. Between the trimmed V and J ends, which lost 1 base and 5 bases, there was a span of 9 bases. The CDR3 DNA reads as TGCGCCAGCAGCTTGCGCGAAGCGGAGACCCAGTACTTC. This gives the protein CASSLREAETQYF.

The V gene is TRBV7-2, the J gene TRBJ2-1; D possibly matches TRBD1 or TRBD2 (5 bases each). Trimming shortened V by 5 bases and J by 7 bases, and 27 bases separated the two germline ends. The germline CDR1 and CDR2 sequences are SGHTA and FQGNSA. The CDR3 spans 18 residues. The CDR3 region has the DNA TGTGCCAGCAGCCTCCGCGGAAGTACTAGAGGGGCAGCGAATGAGCAGTTCTTC. Its protein product is CASSLRGSTRGAANEQFF.

The V call is TRBV10-1, the J call TRBJ2-7; D may be TRBD2 (5 bases). V was pared by 10 bases and J by 12 bases, with 16 bases between. This CDR3 is 10 amino acids long. The V gene's germline CDR1 is WNHNN and CDR2 SYGVQD (reference sequence). The CDR3 DNA reads TGCGCCAATAGGGAGCAAAGAGGGTACTTC. Its protein is CANREQRGYF.

The chain combines TRBV5-6 with TRBJ2-7; D gene ambiguous. Germline CDR1 SGHDT, CDR2 YYEEEE. CDR3 size: 14 residues. Trimming left V 0 bases short and J 4 bases short, with 11 bases between. The CDR3 reads CASSLAAGWYEQYF. CDR3 DNA sequence: TGTGCCAGCAGCTTGGCCGCCGGATGGTACGAGCAGTACTTC.

J is TRBJ2-7 and V is TRBV10-3; D remains unclear. From germline, CDR1 is ENHRY and CDR2 SYGVKD. Trimming cost V 9 bases and J 4 bases, with 13 bases left between them. CDR3 length: 12 amino acids. In DNA form, the CDR3 reads TGTGCCATAAAGGGTTTGGAGTACGAGCAGTACTTC. Translated: CAIKGLEYEQYF.

This clone was counted many times. The chain carries TRBV28 and TRBJ2-3, with 10 bases matching TRBD2. CDR1 and CDR2 (germline): MDHEN, SYDVKM. CDR3 length equals 15 residues. Trimming at V came to 3 bases and at J to 5 bases, leaving 5 bases not matched to a gene. CDR3 sequence (DNA): TGTGCCAGCAGTTTCGTAGCGGGAGGTAGAGATACGCAGTATTTT. Its protein is CASSFVAGGRDTQYF.

The rearrangement uses TRBV5-1 and TRBJ2-5, with 10 bases aligning to TRBD2. With V trimmed by 1 base and J by 1 base, 16 bases remained unmatched. This CDR3 is 20 amino acids long. The germline CDR1 and CDR2 sequences are SGHRS and YFSETQ. The CDR3 region has the DNA TGCGCCAGCAGCTTGAGGGTCGGGGCGCAACTAGCGGGAATCCAAGAGACCCAGTACTTC. It specifies CASSLRVGAQLAGIQETQYF.

The chain couples TRBV15 to TRBJ1-2; D ambiguous. The CDR3 is made up of 14 amino acids. The ends were cut back, 3 bases at V and 4 bases at J, with 12 bases in the middle. CDR1 is LNHNV and CDR2 is YYDKDF in the germline V gene (reference sequence). CDR3 residues: CATSRRRDRYGYTF. CDR3 bases: TGTGCCACCAGCAGGAGACGCGACCGCTATGGCTACACCTTC.

V is TRBV10-3 and J is TRBJ1-1; the match to TRBD1 covers 9 bases. CDR1 and CDR2 (germline): ENHRY, SYGVKD. V shed 7 bases, J shed 1 base, and the junction held 4 bases outside the gene matches. The length of the CDR3 is 14 residues. The CDR3 loop is CAITPGQGNTEAFF. The CDR3 DNA sequence: TGTGCCATCACCCCGGGACAGGGGAACACTGAAGCTTTCTTT.